Presented here are 15 T cell receptor beta chains from one specimen sequenced in a study of shared clonotypes between healthy human individuals. CD8 cells classed as naive were CD45RO-negative and positively selected for CCR7, excluding terminally differentiated effector memory CD45RA+ cells. The table came from immunoSEQ multiplex PCR; TCRdb's copy has only in-frame clones and leaves some out. In the table there are about 1,800,000 clones, approximately 95% of which are singletons. Sample: naive CD8+ T cells sorted from blood. Receptor source: a man younger than 30 in good health.

The chain's CDR3 is CAITGNRGEGTGELFF. DNA of the CDR3: TGTGCCATCACCGGGAACAGGGGAGAAGGAACCGGGGAGCTGTTTTTT. The chain links TRBV10-3 to TRBJ2-2, with TRBD1 matching over 7 bases. The CDR3 contains 16 residues. The V gene end was trimmed by 7 bases and the J gene end by 5 bases; junction bases not matched to a gene: 13. Germline V gives CDR1 ENHRY, CDR2 SYGVKD.

This chain links TRBV10-2 with TRBJ1-6; TRBD1 might be the D (6 bases). Germline V gene lookup returns CDR1 WSHSY and CDR2 SAAADI. Deletions cut 3 bases from V and 6 bases from J, with 21 bases between. The CDR3 covers 18 residues. For the CDR3, the DNA is TGCGCCAGCAGTGACCACACACTCAGGGGAGAAGGTAATTCACCCCTCCACTTT. This encodes CASSDHTLRGEGNSPLHF.

V usage is TRBV27 and J usage is TRBJ2-5; 11 positions agree with TRBD1. V was clipped by 6 bases and J by 3 bases; unmatched bases: 6. CDR1 and CDR2 from the germline V gene are MNHEY and SMNVEV (reference sequence). The CDR3 is 15 residues long. CDR3 amino acids: CASSGTGGQEETQYF. For the CDR3, the DNA is TGTGCCAGCAGCGGGACAGGGGGTCAGGAAGAGACCCAGTACTTC.

The chain joins TRBV27 to TRBJ2-1, with D possibly called TRBD1 or TRBD2 (5 bases each). The CDR3 is 16 residues long. Germline V gives CDR1 MNHEY, CDR2 SMNVEV (reference sequence). V was shortened by 1 base and J by 7 bases, with 17 bases between the two germline ends. CDR3 sequence reads: CASSLWAGPPGNEQFF. As DNA, the CDR3 is TGTGCCAGCAGTTTATGGGCAGGGCCCCCGGGAAATGAGCAGTTCTTC.

This chain joins TRBV4-1 and TRBJ1-2; no clear D. This CDR3 comprises 14 residues. The V gene lost 4 bases and the J gene lost 0 bases, with 9 bases spanning the gap. Germline V lookup: CDR1 MGHRA, CDR2 YSYEKL. CDR3 in amino acids: CASSLDTANYGYTF. The CDR3 DNA reads TGCGCCAGCAGCCTAGACACCGCTAACTATGGCTACACCTTC.

In DNA form, the CDR3 reads TGTGCCAGCAGCCCTCAGGGACCAACCCTATACCAAGAGACCCAGTACTTC. Translation gives CASSPQGPTLYQETQYF. V usage is TRBV27 and J usage is TRBJ2-5, with D possibly being TRBD1 or TRBD2 (5 bases each). Trimming removed 6 bases from V and 0 bases from J, with 20 bases in between. The CDR3 runs to 17 residues. CDR1 and CDR2 from the germline V gene are MNHEY and SMNVEV (reference sequence).

The chain couples TRBV13 to TRBJ2-2, with 9 bases that match TRBD2. Germline V lookup: CDR1 PRHDT, CDR2 FYEKMQ (reference sequence). This CDR3 is 17 amino acids long. Trimming took 5 bases from V and 6 from J; bases not matched to a gene: 13. The CDR3 here is CASSAWTSANPPGELFF. In DNA, the CDR3 is TGTGCCAGCAGCGCCTGGACTAGCGCAAATCCCCCCGGGGAGCTGTTTTTT.

The chain joins TRBV10-3 to TRBJ1-3; TRBD1 is a possible D gene (5 bases). V dropped 8 bases and J dropped 0 bases, with 11 bases sitting between them. CDR1 is ENHRY, CDR2 SYGVKD, per germline. CDR3 size: 14 residues. The CDR3 spells CAILGEDSGNTIYF. CDR3 DNA sequence: TGTGCCATCTTGGGGGAAGACTCTGGAAACACCATATATTTT.

This sequence joins TRBV15 and TRBJ1-5; D ambiguous. V dropped 1 base and J dropped 7 bases, with 8 bases sitting between them. The CDR3 is 13 amino acids. CDR1 LNHNV and CDR2 YYDKDF come from the germline V gene (reference sequence). The CDR3 here is CATSRGTAQPQHF. The CDR3 bases are TGTGCCACCAGCAGAGGAACCGCCCAGCCCCAGCATTTT. The full variable domain, rest sourced from reference TRBV15 and TRBJ1-5, is DAMVIQNPRYQVTQFGKPVTLSCSQTLNHNVMYWYQQKSSQAPKLLFHYYDKDFNNEADTPDNFQSRRPNTSFCFLDIRSPGLGDTAMYLCATSRGTAQPQHFGDGTRLSIL.

Regarding this clone: Additional DNA sequences in this sample encode the identical CDR3. The V call is TRBV4-1, the J call TRBJ2-1; a possible D gene is TRBD2 (6 bases). The germline V gene has CDR1 MGHRA and CDR2 YSYEKL. The CDR3 is made up of 16 amino acids. Trimming took off 1 base at V and 4 bases at J, with 14 bases between the two ends. The CDR3 nucleotides read TGCGCCAGCAGCCAAGTTTTCGGGGGACCATACAATGAGCAGTTCTTC. This sequence encodes CASSQVFGGPYNEQFF.

This clone was picked up one time. The V and J genes are TRBV28 and TRBJ2-7; the D is unclear. CDR3 length equals 14 residues. Germline loops: CDR1 MDHEN, CDR2 SYDVKM. Trimming took 1 base from V and 3 from J, leaving 10 bases between them. DNA of the CDR3: TGTGCCAGCAGTTTATCAGGTATCGGCTACGAGCAGTACTTC. It encodes CASSLSGIGYEQYF.

With regard to this clone: Other nucleotide sequences from this sample produce the same CDR3. V usage is TRBV10-1 and J usage is TRBJ2-5; D gene unclear. Germline CDR1 is WNHNN and CDR2 is SYGVQD (reference sequence). The CDR3 sequence is 13 residues long. Between the trimmed V and J ends, which lost 3 bases and 1 base, there was a span of 6 bases. CDR3 DNA sequence: TGCGCCAGCAGTGAAAACAGCCAAGAGACCCAGTACTTC. Protein product: CASSENSQETQYF.

V usage is TRBV7-2 and J usage is TRBJ2-7, with D perhaps TRBD1 or TRBD2 (6 bases each). Germline lookup yields CDR1 SGHTA and CDR2 FQGNSA. This CDR3 contains 15 residues. With 5 bases removed from V and 2 bases from J, the gap between germline ends came to 16 bases. This CDR3 is CASSPMGGLPYEQYF. In nucleotides, the CDR3 is TGTGCCAGCAGCCCCATGGGGGGCCTCCCCTACGAGCAGTACTTC. Supplemented by reference TRBV7-2 and TRBJ2-7, the full variable domain reads GAGVSQSPSNKVTEKGKDVELRCDPISGHTALYWYRQSLGQGLEFLIYFQGNSAPDKSGLPSDRFSAERTGGSVSTLTIQRTQQEDSAVYLCASSPMGGLPYEQYFGPGTRLTVT.

The V call is TRBV27, the J call TRBJ2-7; perhaps TRBD2 as D (7 bases). Trimming removed 1 base from V and 3 bases from J, with 13 bases in between. The CDR3 is made up of 15 amino acids. Germline V lookup: CDR1 MNHEY, CDR2 SMNVEV (reference sequence). CDR3 bases: TGTGCCAGCAGTTTATTGGGGGGGCAGAACTACGAGCAGTACTTC. Its translation is CASSLLGGQNYEQYF.

The V call is TRBV7-9, the J call TRBJ1-2, with a weak D call TRBD1 (6 bases). Trimming left V 3 bases short and J 7 bases short, with 15 bases between. Germline V CDR1 and CDR2: SEHNR, FQNEAQ (reference sequence). This CDR3 has 14 amino acids. Here the CDR3 reads CASSFGTQGIGYTF. CDR3 bases: TGTGCCAGCAGCTTTGGGACCCAGGGGATTGGCTACACCTTC.